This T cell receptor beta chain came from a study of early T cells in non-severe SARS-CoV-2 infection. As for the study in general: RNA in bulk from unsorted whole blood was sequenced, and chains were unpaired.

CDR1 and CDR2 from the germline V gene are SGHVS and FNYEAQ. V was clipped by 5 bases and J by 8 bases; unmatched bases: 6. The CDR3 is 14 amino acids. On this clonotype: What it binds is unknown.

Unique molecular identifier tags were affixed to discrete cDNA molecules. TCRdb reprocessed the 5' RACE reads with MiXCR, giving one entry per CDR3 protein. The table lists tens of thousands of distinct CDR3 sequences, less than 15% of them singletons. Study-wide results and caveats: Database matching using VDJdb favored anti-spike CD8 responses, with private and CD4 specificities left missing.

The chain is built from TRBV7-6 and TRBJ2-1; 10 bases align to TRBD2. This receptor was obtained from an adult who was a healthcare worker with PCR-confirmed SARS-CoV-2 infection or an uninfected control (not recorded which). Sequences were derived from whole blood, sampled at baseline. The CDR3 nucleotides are TGTGCCAGCAGCCCCATAGCGGGAGGCGATGAGCAGTTCTTC. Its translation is CASSPIAGGDEQFF.